Following are 27 T cell receptor beta chains from one sample sequenced in a study of response to subunit inactivated influenza vaccine. One entry per CDR3 protein results from TCRdb running MiXCR on the RT-PCR reads. The data hold about 700,000 distinct CDR3 sequences, with about 15% observed a single time. This material consisted of PBMCs from blood, taken 14 to 15 days before vaccination. The receptors here all came from a man in his fifties who received an inactivated influenza vaccine.

This clonotype was counted between two and nine times. The CDR3 nucleotides are TGTGCCACCAGCAGTCGACACTCAACTAATGAAAAACTGTTTTTT. It yields the protein CATSSRHSTNEKLFF. V usage is TRBV15 and J usage is TRBJ1-4; no definite D call. V lost 3 bases and J lost 0, with 8 bases in between. Germline values: CDR1 LNHNV, CDR2 YYDKDF (reference sequence). The CDR3 has 15 residues.

This clonotype appeared many times. The gene calls are TRBV7-9 and TRBJ2-1, with 10 positions matching TRBD2. The ends lost 4 bases at V and 4 bases at J; junction bases unmatched: 10. The CDR3 spans 17 residues. From germline, CDR1 is SEHNR and CDR2 FQNEAQ (reference sequence). In DNA form, the CDR3 reads TGTGCCAGCAGCTCGACTAGCGGGTTTCGGGGGTACAATGAGCAGTTCTTC. Amino acids: CASSSTSGFRGYNEQFF. Drawing the rest from reference TRBV7-9 and TRBJ2-1, the complete variable domain is DTGVSQNPRHKITKRGQNVTFRCDPISEHNRLYWYRQTLGQGPEFLTYFQNEAQLEKSRLLSDRFSAERPKGSFSTLEIQRTEQGDSAMYLCASSSTSGFRGYNEQFFGPGTRLTVL.

The rearrangement joins TRBV14 to TRBJ2-7; D is perhaps TRBD2 (6 bases). V shed 3 bases and J shed 5 bases, with 14 bases lying between them. Germline V gene data show CDR1 as SGHDN and CDR2 as FVKESK. The CDR3 runs to 14 residues. This chain's CDR3 is CASSHVLGGNEQYF. The DNA for the CDR3 is TGTGCCAGCAGCCATGTGCTCGGCGGGAACGAGCAGTACTTC.

This clonotype was recorded a few times. The CDR3 DNA reads as TGTGCCAGCAGCTTTGGGACTAGCGGGAGTGATGAGCAGTTCTTC. Amino acid sequence: CASSFGTSGSDEQFF. This sequence joins TRBV5-6 and TRBJ2-1, with TRBD2 matching over 14 bases. V shed 2 bases and J 8 bases; nucleotides not matched to a gene: 3. CDR1 and CDR2 from the germline V gene are SGHDT and YYEEEE. This CDR3 is built from 15 residues.

This clonotype was detected many times. The chain combines TRBV12-3 or TRBV12-4 with TRBJ1-1; 7 nucleotides align to TRBD1. J lost 1 base, V lost 11 bases, and 7 bases had no gene match. The CDR3 runs to 13 residues. CDR3 amino acids: CAGRQGRNTEAFF. In nucleotides, the CDR3 is TGTGCCGGACGACAGGGACGGAACACTGAAGCTTTCTTT.

The chain carries TRBV7-2 and TRBJ2-5, with a tentative D call TRBD2 (6 bases). Trimming took off 5 bases at V and 5 bases at J, with 15 bases between the two ends. The germline V gene encodes CDR1 SGHTA and CDR2 FQGNSA. CDR3 length: 14 residues. In DNA form, the CDR3 reads TGTGCCAGCAGCGTTCTGGGAGGTGGGGAGACCCAGTACTTC. Protein sequence: CASSVLGGGETQYF.

This clonotype was counted only a few times. The chain combines TRBV7-2 with TRBJ2-7; 8 bases fit TRBD1. Germline assignment: CDR1 SGHTA and CDR2 FQGNSA. The length of the CDR3 is 16 residues. The junction had 9 bases not matched to a gene; V was cut back by 4 bases and J by 1 base. The CDR3: CASSYGQGPPSYEQYF. In DNA form, the CDR3 reads TGTGCCAGCAGCTACGGACAGGGTCCCCCATCCTACGAGCAGTACTTC.

CDR3 in DNA: TGTGCCAGCAGCCCAAAACTAGCGGAGTTACAAGAGACCCAGTACTTC. Protein product: CASSPKLAELQETQYF. This chain uses TRBV7-9 with TRBJ2-5, with 8 bases aligning to TRBD2. There are 16 residues in the CDR3. The V and J ends lost 5 bases and 2 bases, in that order; junction bases with no gene match: 10. Looked up from germline, CDR1 is SEHNR and CDR2 is FQNEAQ (reference sequence).

The V and J genes are TRBV2 and TRBJ2-1, with 10 bases lining up with TRBD2. CDR1 is SNHLY, CDR2 FYNNEI, per germline. The CDR3 has 20 amino acids. V trimming: 2 bases; J trimming: 0 bases; junction bases outside the gene matches: 13. The CDR3 DNA sequence: TGTGCCAGCAGTGAATGGCCCGGGACTAGCGAGCGGAGCTCCTACAATGAGCAGTTCTTC. Amino acid sequence: CASSEWPGTSERSSYNEQFF.

This chain uses TRBV28 with TRBJ2-3; 11 nucleotides match TRBD2. This CDR3 comprises 15 residues. V lost 6 bases to trimming and J lost 2 bases; unmatched junction nucleotides: 4. The germline gives CDR1 MDHEN, CDR2 SYDVKM. The CDR3 DNA sequence: TGTGCCAGCAGGGGGACTAGCGGAGACACAGATACGCAGTATTTT. Amino acids: CASRGTSGDTDTQYF.

This chain connects TRBV9 to TRBJ2-3; D is perhaps TRBD2 (6 bases). CDR3 length equals 16 residues. Trimming removed 0 bases at V and 2 bases at J, with 13 bases between. From germline, CDR1 is SGDLS and CDR2 YYNGEE. The CDR3 DNA follows: TGTGCCAGCAGCGTAGGGCGGGGAGAGGACACAGATACGCAGTATTTT. Its protein product is CASSVGRGEDTDTQYF.

The chain uses TRBV27 and TRBJ2-2, with D perhaps given as TRBD1 or TRBD2 (5 bases each). The CDR3 has 17 residues. V was cut by 3 bases and J by 0 bases, with 14 bases left in between. Germline V lookup: CDR1 MNHEY, CDR2 SMNVEV (reference sequence). This chain's CDR3 is CASSFLGPPANTGELFF. CDR3 in DNA: TGTGCCAGCAGTTTTTTGGGACCGCCCGCGAACACCGGGGAGCTGTTTTTT.

In this sample, this clonotype turned up a few times. This chain joins TRBV15 and TRBJ2-7, with D possibly called TRBD1 or TRBD2 (6 bases each). V lost 3 bases, J lost 0 bases, and 9 bases lay in between. The CDR3 is made up of 14 amino acids. Germline values: CDR1 LNHNV, CDR2 YYDKDF (reference sequence). The CDR3 DNA follows: TGTGCCACCAGCAGGGAGGGGGGCTCCTACGAGCAGTACTTC. It specifies CATSREGGSYEQYF.

The chain has TRBV6-5 and TRBJ2-3, with D unclear. Trimming shortened V by 4 bases and J by 3 bases, and 8 bases separated the two germline ends. Germline V lookup: CDR1 MNHEY, CDR2 SVGAGI. This CDR3 is 13 amino acids long. CDR3 protein: CASSSRETDTQYF. Written as DNA, the CDR3 is TGTGCCAGCAGTTCTAGAGAGACAGATACGCAGTATTTT.

V is TRBV28 and J is TRBJ2-2; 12 bases are a match to TRBD2. Germline values: CDR1 MDHEN, CDR2 SYDVKM. The CDR3 contains 17 residues. The V gene end was trimmed by 3 bases and the J gene end by 8 bases; junction bases not matched to a gene: 10. The CDR3 loop reads CASSLLAGGPYGGELFF. Written as DNA, the CDR3 is TGTGCCAGCAGTTTGCTAGCGGGAGGGCCCTACGGTGGGGAGCTGTTTTTT.

CDR3: CASSLLGQDTGELFF. Written as DNA, the CDR3 is TGTGCCAGCAGCTTACTAGGACAGGACACCGGGGAGCTGTTTTTT. This chain connects TRBV7-3 to TRBJ2-2; 7 nucleotides align to TRBD1. Germline V CDR1 and CDR2: SGHTA, FQGTGA. This CDR3 spans 15 amino acids. After removal of 2 bases from V and 3 bases from J, the junction contained 3 bases not matched to a gene.

This sequence joins TRBV4-3 and TRBJ2-7, with D hard to call. The V end lost 0 bases, the J end lost 2 bases, and 8 bases lay between the germline ends. The CDR3 sequence is 14 residues long. Per germline, CDR1 LGHNA and CDR2 YSLEER. The CDR3 DNA reads TGCGCCAGCAGCCAAGATCACAGCACCTACGAGCAGTACTTC. It is translated as CASSQDHSTYEQYF.

The V and J genes are TRBV28 and TRBJ2-6, with D unresolved. Germline CDR1 is MDHEN and CDR2 is SYDVKM. CDR3 size: 13 residues. Trimming took off 6 bases at V and 2 bases at J, with 5 bases between the two ends. The chain's CDR3 is CASSITGANVLTF. The DNA for the CDR3 is TGTGCCAGCAGCATCACTGGGGCCAACGTCCTGACTTTC.

This clonotype was observed at least ten times. The gene calls are TRBV5-1 and TRBJ2-2; no definite D call. This CDR3 has 12 residues. V was clipped by 2 bases and J by 3 bases, with 2 bases between them. CDR1 SGHRS and CDR2 YFSETQ come from the germline V gene. CDR3 residues: CASSFDTGELFF. CDR3 bases: TGCGCCAGCAGCTTTGACACCGGGGAGCTGTTTTTT. The full variable domain, with the rest looked up from reference TRBV5-1 and TRBJ2-2, is KAGVTQTPRYLIKTRGQQVTLSCSPISGHRSVSWYQQTPGQGLQFLFEYFSETQRNKGNFPGRFSGRQFSNSRSEMNVSTLELGDSALYLCASSFDTGELFFGEGSRLTVL.

This clonotype was seen only a few times. The chain links TRBV5-1 to TRBJ2-1, with D perhaps matching TRBD2 (7 bases). V was cut by 5 bases and J by 6 bases, with 24 bases left in between. CDR1 is SGHRS and CDR2 is YFSETQ in the germline V gene. The CDR3 covers 17 residues. This CDR3 reads CASRGGVGDYSRNEQFF. CDR3 DNA: TGCGCCAGCAGAGGGGGAGTTGGGGACTACTCTCGCAATGAGCAGTTCTTC. The entire variable domain, with the rest obtained from reference TRBV5-1 and TRBJ2-1, is as follows: KAGVTQTPRYLIKTRGQQVTLSCSPISGHRSVSWYQQTPGQGLQFLFEYFSETQRNKGNFPGRFSGRQFSNSRSEMNVSTLELGDSALYLCASRGGVGDYSRNEQFFGPGTRLTVL.

The gene calls are TRBV2 and TRBJ2-3, with 9 positions matching TRBD1. The trim removed 6 bases at V and 4 bases at J, leaving 8 bases unmatched. Per germline, CDR1 SNHLY and CDR2 FYNNEI. The CDR3 runs to 15 residues. CDR3 amino acids: CASSNPRTGADTQYF. In nucleotides, the CDR3 is TGTGCCAGCAGCAATCCCCGGACAGGGGCAGATACGCAGTATTTT.

The rearrangement uses TRBV20-1 and TRBJ2-2; TRBD2 aligns across 7 bases. V shed 5 bases, J shed 6 bases, and the junction held 12 bases outside the gene matches. The V gene's germline CDR1 is DFQATT and CDR2 SNEGSKA (reference sequence). This CDR3 is 15 amino acids long. CDR3 loop: CSARRAGNLAGELFF. The CDR3 DNA sequence: TGCAGTGCTCGCCGAGCGGGAAATCTCGCCGGGGAGCTGTTTTTT.

The V call is TRBV7-6, the J call TRBJ2-1, with 12 positions matching TRBD1. Per germline, CDR1 SGHVS and CDR2 FNYEAQ. The CDR3 totals 20 residues. J lost 8 bases, V lost 2 bases, and 19 bases had no gene match. DNA for the CDR3: TGTGCCAGCAGCTTAAGTGCCCAAACTTACCGGGACAGGGGGCACGATGAGCAGTTCTTC. Its translation: CASSLSAQTYRDRGHDEQFF.

V gene TRBV14 combines with J gene TRBJ1-2, with D unclear. In germline, CDR1 is SGHDN, CDR2 FVKESK. Trimming cost V 1 base and J 7 bases, with 10 bases left between them. The CDR3 consists of 13 residues. The CDR3 DNA follows: TGTGCCAGCAGCCAAGCTACGAGAGGTGGCTACACCTTC. It is translated as CASSQATRGGYTF.

This rearrangement joins TRBV6-2 or TRBV6-3 to TRBJ1-2; a possible D gene is TRBD1 (5 bases). Trimming removed 4 bases at V and 2 bases at J, with 26 bases between. Germline loops: CDR1 MNHEY, CDR2 SVGEGT. This CDR3 spans 19 amino acids. The CDR3 reads CASSSDRDLTGAKNYGYTF. As DNA, the CDR3 is TGTGCCAGCAGTTCCGATCGGGACCTCACCGGGGCCAAAAACTATGGCTACACCTTC.

The chain uses TRBV4-3 and TRBJ2-1; D unclear. V shed 1 base and J shed 5 bases, with 9 bases lying between them. Germline lookup yields CDR1 LGHNA and CDR2 YSLEER. The length of the CDR3 is 14 residues. In DNA, the CDR3 is TGCGCCAGCAGCCAAGCTCCCGCCGACAATGAGCAGTTCTTC. This gives the protein CASSQAPADNEQFF.

The chain employs TRBV20-1 and TRBJ1-1; D is unclear. Trimming removed 3 bases from V and 3 bases from J, with 17 bases in between. CDR1 DFQATT and CDR2 SNEGSKA come from the germline V gene (reference sequence). This CDR3 region has 15 residues. The CDR3 protein is CSASSKPPGYTEAFF. The CDR3 nucleotides are TGCAGTGCTAGCTCTAAGCCCCCCGGCTACACTGAAGCTTTCTTT.